This T cell receptor beta chain emerged from a study of shared T cell receptors in the human thymus. Produced via immunoSEQ multiplex PCR; TCRdb's table is partial and in-frame only. This table has over 65,000 clones, 90% to 95% appearing once. Sequencing input: thymocytes. This clonotype was sampled from a human donor.

The CDR3 DNA follows: TGCGCCAGCAGTCAATCGAGGCTGGCAGGGGGAGAGACCCAGTACTTC. This gives the protein CASSQSRLAGGETQYF. The chain joins TRBV23-1 to TRBJ2-5; 7 bases align to TRBD1. TRBV23-1 belongs to the ORF category, with a function that is uncertain. The CDR3 is 16 amino acids. V was clipped by 0 bases and J by 4 bases; unmatched bases: 8.